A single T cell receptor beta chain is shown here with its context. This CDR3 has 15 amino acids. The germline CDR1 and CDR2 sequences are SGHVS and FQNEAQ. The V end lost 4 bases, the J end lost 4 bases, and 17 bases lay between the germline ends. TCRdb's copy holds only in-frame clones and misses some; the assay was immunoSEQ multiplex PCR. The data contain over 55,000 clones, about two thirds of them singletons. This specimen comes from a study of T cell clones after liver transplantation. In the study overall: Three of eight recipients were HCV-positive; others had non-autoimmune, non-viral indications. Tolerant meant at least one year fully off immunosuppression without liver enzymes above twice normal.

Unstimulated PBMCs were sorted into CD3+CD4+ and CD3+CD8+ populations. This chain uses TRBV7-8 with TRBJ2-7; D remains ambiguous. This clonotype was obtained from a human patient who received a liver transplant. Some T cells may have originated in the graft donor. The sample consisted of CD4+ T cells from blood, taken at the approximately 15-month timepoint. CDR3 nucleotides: TGTGCCAGCAGCTCACCTGACACGTCTTTTTACGAGCAGTACGTC. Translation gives CASSSPDTSFYEQYV.